Sequencing of this T cell receptor beta chain was carried out in a study of human T cells and chemical hapten exposure. TCRdb fed the RACE reads into MiXCR, producing one record per CDR3 protein. The repertoire holds 250,000 or so distinct CDR3 sequences, around 7.7% seen once, with less than 1.5% in the top ten. The germline CDR1 and CDR2 sequences are SQVTM and ANQGSEA. Trimming removed 6 bases from V and 5 bases from J; junction bases left unmatched: 6. The CDR3 has 13 amino acids. This clonotype came up many times. The antigen is not known. Study results and limitations: Because they had alopecia, donors may respond immunologically unlike healthy people. In the PT1 data, expanded TCR counts showed a positive correlation with patch test score.

Documented time point: pre-sensitization, week 0. Treatment meaning: therapeutic diphenylcyclopropenone sensitization with weekly scalp DPC. This TCR derives from a man aged 18 to 30 with alopecia areata. Some clones in this sample may be carry-over from other donors' samples. V and J are TRBV29-1 and TRBJ1-4; 7 bases agree with TRBD1. Sample: whole blood, taken in connection with sensitization to the hapten diphenylcyclopropenone (DPC). CDR3 residues: CSVGTVLNEKLFF. CDR3 sequence (DNA): TGCAGCGTGGGGACAGTCTTAAATGAAAAACTGTTTTTT. The whole variable domain, remainder taken from reference TRBV29-1 and TRBJ1-4, is SAVISQKPSRDICQRGTSLTIQCQVDSQVTMMFWYRQQPGQSLTLIATANQGSEATYESGFVIDKFPISRPNLTFSTLTVSNMSPEDSSIYLCSVGTVLNEKLFFGSGTQLSVL.